A single sample gave rise to the 22 T cell receptor beta chains below, sequenced in a study of blood T cells in healthy people across ages. Through a sample-barcoded 5' primer and a J-beta primer mix, a second PCR was run for roughly 6 to 12 cycles. TCRdb re-called the 5' RACE reads with MiXCR, one entry per CDR3 protein. The sample gives almost 300,000 distinct CDR3 sequences, around 29% of which show up once; 29% is in the top ten. The specimen was blood. Source of these receptors: a woman between 70 and 85 years old in good health.

The V and J genes are TRBV2 and TRBJ2-3, with a weak D call TRBD2 (5 bases). Looked up from germline, CDR1 is SNHLY and CDR2 is FYNNEI. The CDR3 length is 13 residues. This chain's CDR3 is CALSVSSTDTQYF. CDR3 coding DNA: TGTGCTCTTAGCGTTTCTAGCACAGATACGCAGTATTTT.

This clonotype was seen once. The chain links TRBV5-1 to TRBJ2-7; 9 bases map to TRBD1. Trimming removed 1 base from V and 2 bases from J; junction bases left unmatched: 4. Germline assignment: CDR1 SGHRS and CDR2 YFSETQ. CDR3 length: 15 residues. The CDR3 sequence: CASSLSTGGTYEQYF. The DNA of the CDR3 is TGCGCCAGCAGCTTGTCGACAGGGGGGACCTACGAGCAGTACTTC.

This clonotype showed up just a few times. This chain links TRBV6-2 or TRBV6-3 with TRBJ2-1, with 7 bases aligning to TRBD1. The germline V gene has CDR1 MNHEY and CDR2 SVGEGT. V lost 5 bases, J lost 7 bases, and 8 bases stayed unmatched. The CDR3 is made up of 14 amino acids. CDR3 sequence (DNA): TGTGCCAGCAGTGCATTCCTACAGGGGAATGAGCAGTTCTTC. Amino acids: CASSAFLQGNEQFF.

The chain recombines TRBV5-1 with TRBJ2-1, with D tentatively TRBD1 or TRBD2 (5 bases each). The V and J ends lost 7 bases and 5 bases respectively, with 13 bases between them. This CDR3 contains 13 residues. CDR1 and CDR2 from the germline V gene are SGHRS and YFSETQ. In DNA, the CDR3 is TGCGCCAGCGTCGGGACCTCAGACAATGAGCAGTTCTTC. Its protein product is CASVGTSDNEQFF.

This clonotype turned up a few times. V gene TRBV20-1 combines with J gene TRBJ2-5, with 10 bases lining up with TRBD2. This CDR3 is built from 17 residues. The germline gives CDR1 DFQATT, CDR2 SNEGSKA (reference sequence). Trimming cost V 1 base and J 6 bases; bases outside gene matches: 14. CDR3 coding DNA: TGCAGTGCTAGAGTTCGACTAGCGGGTCCACAAGGGAAGACCCAGTACTTC. Residues: CSARVRLAGPQGKTQYF.

J is TRBJ2-7 and V is TRBV6-1, with D perhaps TRBD1 (6 bases). The CDR3 is made up of 14 amino acids. V was pared by 4 bases and J by 0 bases, with 10 bases between. Germline V CDR1 and CDR2: MNHNS, SASEGT. As DNA, the CDR3 is TGTGCCAGCAGTGGACAGGATTACTCCTACGAGCAGTACTTC. Encoded protein: CASSGQDYSYEQYF.

V gene TRBV7-2 combines with J gene TRBJ2-3, with TRBD2 matching over 9 bases. The V gene's germline CDR1 is SGHTA and CDR2 FQGNSA. The V segment lost 5 bases and the J segment 6 bases; nucleotides outside the gene matches: 12. CDR3 length equals 16 residues. CDR3 DNA: TGTGCCAGCAGCCCGAGGGCTAGCGGGAACAGTGATACGCAGTATTTT. Protein product: CASSPRASGNSDTQYF. Together with reference TRBV7-2 and TRBJ2-3, the CDR3 gives the full variable domain: GAGVSQSPSNKVTEKGKDVELRCDPISGHTALYWYRQSLGQGLEFLIYFQGNSAPDKSGLPSDRFSAERTGGSVSTLTIQRTQQEDSAVYLCASSPRASGNSDTQYFGPGTRLTVL.

V gene TRBV15 combines with J gene TRBJ2-2, with a tentative D call TRBD1 (6 bases). The CDR3 extends over 17 amino acids. The V gene's germline CDR1 is LNHNV and CDR2 YYDKDF (reference sequence). Trimming stripped 4 bases from V and 7 bases from J, with 22 bases between. In nucleotides, the CDR3 is TGTGCCACCAGCAAGGGGGATGGCGGCCATCAATACGGGGAGCTGTTTTTT. It translates to CATSKGDGGHQYGELFF.

In its sample, this clonotype was seen a few times. The chain employs TRBV12-3 or TRBV12-4 and TRBJ2-3; possibly TRBD2 for D (5 bases). CDR3 length: 16 amino acids. V was clipped by 8 bases and J by 2 bases, with 20 bases between them. CDR3 protein: CASGNREGLLTDTQYF. CDR3 DNA sequence: TGTGCCAGCGGTAATAGAGAGGGTCTTCTCACAGATACGCAGTATTTT.

CDR3 amino acids: CASSLALRETQYF. The DNA of the CDR3 is TGCGCCAGCAGCTTGGCCCTCAGAGAGACCCAGTACTTC. J is TRBJ2-5 and V is TRBV5-1; D gene ambiguous. The ends were cut back, 0 bases at V and 4 bases at J, with 7 bases in the middle. Germline V gives CDR1 SGHRS, CDR2 YFSETQ. The CDR3 has 13 residues.

This clonotype was picked up a small number of times. The chain links TRBV28 to TRBJ1-3, with D uncertain. Trimming took off 6 bases at V and 0 bases at J, with 9 bases between the two ends. The CDR3 has 14 amino acids. Germline-derived CDR1 and CDR2 are MDHEN and SYDVKM. Here the CDR3 DNA reads TGTGCCAGCAGGCCCTCAGGCTCTGGAAACACCATATATTTT. It encodes CASRPSGSGNTIYF.

Written as DNA, the CDR3 is TGTGCCAGCGGACCGGGACAGGTGAAATACGAGCAGTACTTC. Translation gives CASGPGQVKYEQYF. V usage is TRBV12-3 or TRBV12-4 and J usage is TRBJ2-5; TRBD1 aligns across 8 bases. The tail of the sequence fits TRBJ2-7 better, so the J call may be wrong. The CDR3 totals 14 residues.

The rearrangement joins TRBV12-3 or TRBV12-4 to TRBJ1-2; 9 bases are shared with TRBD1. The CDR3 contains 14 residues. V lost 6 bases to trimming and J lost 8 bases; unmatched junction nucleotides: 10. CDR3 protein: CASSRVTGGYGYTF. The DNA of the CDR3 is TGTGCCAGCAGCCGAGTGACAGGGGGTTACGGCTACACCTTC.

This clonotype occurred many times. The chain couples TRBV12-3 or TRBV12-4 to TRBJ2-7, with D possibly being TRBD1 (5 bases). Trimming shortened V by 2 bases and J by 3 bases, and 17 bases separated the two germline ends. This CDR3 spans 16 amino acids. The CDR3 region has the DNA TGTGCCAGCAGTTTAAGGTCATGGGGCCGTAGCTACGAGCAGTACTTC. This translates into CASSLRSWGRSYEQYF.

V and J are TRBV7-6 and TRBJ2-1; 7 nucleotides agree with TRBD2. The CDR3 covers 15 residues. With V trimmed by 5 bases and J by 5 bases, 9 bases remained unmatched. CDR1 is SGHVS and CDR2 is FNYEAQ in the germline V gene. The CDR3 DNA sequence: TGTGCCAGCAGCCCTCGGACTAGTTTAGACAATGAGCAGTTCTTC. Encoded protein: CASSPRTSLDNEQFF.

The chain has TRBV7-2 and TRBJ2-3, with 11 nucleotides matching TRBD2. The CDR3 loop spans 16 amino acids. V lost 3 bases and J lost 3; bases outside the gene matches: 5. CDR1 and CDR2 (germline): SGHTA, FQGNSA. DNA for the CDR3: TGTGCCAGCAGCTTTAGCGGGAGGGCCGGGACAGATACGCAGTATTTT. It is translated as CASSFSGRAGTDTQYF.

The gene calls are TRBV5-4 and TRBJ1-2; 7 bases align to TRBD1. This CDR3 contains 14 residues. CDR1 and CDR2 (germline): SGHNT, YYREEE (reference sequence). Trimming took 4 bases from V and 3 from J; bases not matched to a gene: 6. This CDR3 reads CASSRGGQDYGYTF. CDR3 in DNA: TGTGCCAGCAGCCGGGGTGGACAGGACTATGGCTACACCTTC.

This clonotype was counted between two and nine times. The genes are TRBV9 and TRBJ2-5; the match to TRBD2 covers 9 bases. The better agreement between TRBJ2-1 and the DNA end casts doubt on the J call. CDR1 SGDLS and CDR2 YYNGEE come from the germline V gene. There are 14 residues in the CDR3. CDR3 protein: CASGLAGVLDEQFF. The CDR3 DNA reads as TGTGCCAGTGGCTTAGCGGGAGTTTTAGATGAGCAGTTCTTC.

The genes are TRBV3-1 and TRBJ2-5, with D hard to call. The DNA end lines up better with TRBJ2-7; the J call may be wrong. Germline V gene data show CDR1 as LGHDT and CDR2 as YNNKEL (reference sequence). CDR3 size: 12 residues. CDR3 region: CASSPSGHEQYF. The CDR3 nucleotides are TGTGCCAGCAGCCCGTCGGGCCACGAGCAGTACTTC.

This clonotype was seen only a few times. The rearrangement uses TRBV7-8 and TRBJ1-2, with 9 bases fitting TRBD1. This CDR3 comprises 14 residues. The V gene's germline CDR1 is SGHVS and CDR2 FQNEAQ. V shed 0 bases, J shed 5 bases, and the junction held 1 base outside the gene matches. As DNA, the CDR3 is TGTGCCAGCAGCTTAGCGGGACAGGGTTATGGCTACACCTTC. Protein: CASSLAGQGYGYTF.

V is TRBV5-1 and J is TRBJ2-3, with D maybe TRBD1 (5 bases). Trimming shortened V by 0 bases and J by 0 bases, and 11 bases separated the two germline ends. Germline CDR1 reads SGHRS; CDR2 reads YFSETQ. This CDR3 region has 16 residues. The CDR3 sequence is CASSLDRQKSTDTQYF. The CDR3 DNA sequence: TGCGCCAGCAGCTTGGACCGACAGAAAAGCACAGATACGCAGTATTTT.

The sample holds a few counts of this clonotype. The rearrangement uses TRBV6-1 and TRBJ1-2; no reliable D call. The CDR3 loop spans 13 amino acids. Germline CDR1 reads MNHNS; CDR2 reads SASEGT. V was cut by 5 bases and J by 4 bases, with 11 bases left in between. The DNA of the CDR3 is TGTGCCAGCAGTCGATCTTTCTTCTATGGCTACACCTTC. This sequence encodes CASSRSFFYGYTF.